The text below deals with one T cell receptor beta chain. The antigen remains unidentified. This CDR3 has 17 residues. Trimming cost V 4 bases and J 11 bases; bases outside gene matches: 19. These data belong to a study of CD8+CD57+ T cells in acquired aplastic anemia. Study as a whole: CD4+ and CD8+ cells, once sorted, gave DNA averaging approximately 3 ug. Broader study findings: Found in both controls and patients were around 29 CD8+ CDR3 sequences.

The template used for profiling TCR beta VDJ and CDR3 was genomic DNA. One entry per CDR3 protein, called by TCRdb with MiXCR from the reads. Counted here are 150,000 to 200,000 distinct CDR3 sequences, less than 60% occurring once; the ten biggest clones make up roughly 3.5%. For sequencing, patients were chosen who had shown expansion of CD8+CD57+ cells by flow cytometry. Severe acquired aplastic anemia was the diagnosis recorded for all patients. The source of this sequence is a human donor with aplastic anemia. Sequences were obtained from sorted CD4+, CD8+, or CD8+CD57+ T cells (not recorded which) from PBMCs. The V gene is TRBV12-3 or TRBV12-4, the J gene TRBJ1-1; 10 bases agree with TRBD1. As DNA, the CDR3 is TGTGCCAGCAGTTCCCGGGGACAGGGGCTAACTCCGATCAGGGCTTTCTTT. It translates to CASSSRGQGLTPIRAFF.